This T cell receptor (beta chain) emerged from a study of blood T cell repertoires in COVID-19. Study information: The study drew acute and convalescent COVID-19 samples from the United States, Italy and Spain. Sources were T cells, B-cell-depleted T cells, or PBMCs; the material itself was cDNA or gDNA.

Methods used by the authors: From reference gene primer amplification, estimates of nucleated cell counts were derived. Some clones are missing from TCRdb's copy, which holds only in-frame ones; the method was immunoSEQ multiplex PCR. Clone size and the V and J calls come from that table; the DNA yielded D and trimming. The table lists roughly 110,000 clones, about 80% of them singletons. Germline loops: CDR1 SGHAT, CDR2 FQDESV (reference sequence). V lost 5 bases and J lost 1; bases outside the gene matches: 5. This CDR3 has 15 amino acids. The sequence derives from a man aged 70 or older with acute or convalescent COVID-19. Sample: peripheral blood. The V call is TRBV11-1, the J call TRBJ1-2, with 9 nucleotides matching TRBD1. The CDR3 DNA sequence: TGTGCCAGCAGCCCGGGACAGGGAATTAACTATGGCTACACCTTC. Translated: CASSPGQGINYGYTF. The variable domain in full, completed from reference TRBV11-1 and TRBJ1-2, reads EAEVAQSPRYKITEKSQAVAFWCDPISGHATLYWYRQILGQGPELLVQFQDESVVDDSQLPKDRFSAERLKGVDSTLKIQPAELGDSAMYLCASSPGQGINYGYTFGSGTRLTVV.